The 5 T cell receptor beta chains in this list originate from one sample, sequenced in a study of blood T cell repertoires in COVID-19. Produced via immunoSEQ multiplex PCR; TCRdb's table is partial and in-frame only. In the table there are approximately 290,000 clones, 89% of which are singletons. The sequenced sample consisted of peripheral blood. All receptors derive from a woman aged 60-75 years with acute or convalescent COVID-19.

V gene TRBV9 combines with J gene TRBJ2-5; 9 nucleotides match TRBD2. This CDR3 spans 18 amino acids. CDR1 and CDR2 from the germline V gene are SGDLS and YYNGEE. V was clipped by 0 bases and J by 4 bases; unmatched bases: 13. This CDR3 reads CASSVGSSGATRGETQYF. The DNA of the CDR3 is TGTGCCAGCAGCGTAGGGTCTAGCGGGGCCACCAGGGGAGAGACCCAGTACTTC.

The chain combines TRBV11-3 with TRBJ2-5; the match to TRBD2 covers 7 bases. Germline V gives CDR1 SGHNT, CDR2 YENEEA. The V gene end was trimmed by 0 bases and the J gene end by 5 bases; junction bases not matched to a gene: 0. The CDR3 length is 13 residues. The CDR3 bases are TGTGCCAGCAGCTTAGACGGGGGGGAGACCCAGTACTTC. This sequence encodes CASSLDGGETQYF.

This chain uses TRBV4-3 with TRBJ1-2, with a possible D match to TRBD1 (6 bases). The CDR3 is 15 residues long. Trimming shortened V by 4 bases and J by 8 bases, and 20 bases separated the two germline ends. In germline, CDR1 is LGHNA, CDR2 YSLEER. In DNA form, the CDR3 reads TGCGCCAGCAGCCCACAACAGGGTTCCGTTTGGGGCTACACCTTC. Residues: CASSPQQGSVWGYTF.

The V and J genes are TRBV2 and TRBJ1-2, with TRBD1 matching over 8 bases. The CDR3 totals 15 residues. Germline values: CDR1 SNHLY, CDR2 FYNNEI. V was clipped by 2 bases and J by 5 bases; unmatched bases: 7. CDR3 residues: CASSEPGQASYGYTF. DNA for the CDR3: TGTGCCAGCAGTGAACCGGGACAGGCTAGTTATGGCTACACCTTC.

The J gene is TRBJ1-4, the V gene TRBV5-1; no reliable D call. CDR1 is SGHRS, CDR2 YFSETQ, per germline. The CDR3 runs 16 residues. Trimming pared 6 bases from V and 4 bases from J, leaving 19 bases between. The CDR3 DNA sequence: TGCGCCAGCACCATGGAGTCGGCAGCCTATAATGAAAAACTGTTTTTT. This translates into CASTMESAAYNEKLFF.